The subject of this entry is one T cell receptor beta chain. Germline CDR1 reads SEHNR; CDR2 reads FQNEAQ (reference sequence). Trimming cost V 8 bases and J 7 bases, with 21 bases left between them. The CDR3 length is 14 residues. This specimen belongs to a study of blood T cell repertoires in COVID-19. Study-level information: Acute and convalescent COVID-19 specimens originated in the United States, Italy and Spain. T cells, B-cell-depleted T cells, or PBMCs supplied cDNA or gDNA.

TCRdb's table, derived via immunoSEQ multiplex PCR, lists solely in-frame clones and lacks some. The sample shows around 67,000 clones, 82% of them seen only once. This chain joins TRBV7-9 and TRBJ2-7; D is possibly TRBD2 (5 bases). Sequencing was done on a sample of peripheral blood. The source is an elderly man with active COVID-19. In nucleotides, the CDR3 is TGTGCCAGCGCCATCCAGTCGGGGATAGGGGAGCAGTACTTC. Protein: CASAIQSGIGEQYF.